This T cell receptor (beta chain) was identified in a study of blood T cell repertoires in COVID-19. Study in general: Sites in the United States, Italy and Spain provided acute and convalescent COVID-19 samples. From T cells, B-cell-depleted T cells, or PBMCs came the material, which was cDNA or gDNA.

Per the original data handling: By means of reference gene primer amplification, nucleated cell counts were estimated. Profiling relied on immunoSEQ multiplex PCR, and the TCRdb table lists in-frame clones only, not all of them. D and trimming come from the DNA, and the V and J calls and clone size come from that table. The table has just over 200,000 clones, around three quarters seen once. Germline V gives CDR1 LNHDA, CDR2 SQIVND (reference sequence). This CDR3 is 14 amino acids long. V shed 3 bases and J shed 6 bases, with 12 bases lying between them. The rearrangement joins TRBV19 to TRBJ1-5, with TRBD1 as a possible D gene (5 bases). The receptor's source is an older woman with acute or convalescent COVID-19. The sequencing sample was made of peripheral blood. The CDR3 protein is CASSMGGAGQPQHF. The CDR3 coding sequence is TGTGCCAGTAGTATGGGGGGAGCAGGTCAGCCCCAGCATTTT.